A selection of T cell receptor beta chains follows, all from one sample in a study of cytomegalovirus exposure and HLA in healthy donors. The repertoire was sequenced with immunoSEQ multiplex PCR; TCRdb's copy has only in-frame clones and lacks some. The sample carries about 270,000 clones, just over 70% recorded once. Material: PBMCs. Receptors were obtained from a female donor in good health and CMV-seronegative. Both conserved end residues are part of each CDR3. A D gene is named only where the DNA matches it firmly. Some rows have no size entry. The others give once, few or many, or a class for an expanded clone.

v_call	j_call	clone_size	d_call	cdr3_nt	cdr3_aa
TRBV29-1	TRBJ2-7	few	.	TGCAGCGTGGGTTTTCGGGGTCTCTCCTACGAGCAGTACTTC	CSVGFRGLSYEQYF
TRBV27	TRBJ2-2	.	TRBD1	TGTGCCAGCAGTTTATCCTGGACAGGGACCGGGGAGCTGTTTTTT	CASSLSWTGTGELFF
TRBV19	TRBJ1-5	.	TRBD1	TGTGCCAGTAGTATAATAAAGGGACAGGGTAATCAGCCCCAGCATTTT	CASSIIKGQGNQPQHF
TRBV2	TRBJ1-2	.	.	TGTGCCAGCAGTGTTTCTCCCGGTGGCTACACCTTC	CASSVSPGGYTF
TRBV10-3	TRBJ2-7	few	.	TGTGCCATCAGTGAGTCGGAAGCCGGGAGAAGGCCCTCCTACGAGCAGTACTTC	CAISESEAGRRPSYEQYF
TRBV5-4	TRBJ1-5	.	TRBD1	TGTGCCAGCAGTCGGGACAGGGGTTTTCAGGAGCCCCAGCATTTT	CASSRDRGFQEPQHF
TRBV28	TRBJ2-7	.	.	TGTGCCAGCAGAAGTTTAGGGGGAAGGGCCCCCTCCTACGAGCAGTACTTC	CASRSLGGRAPSYEQYF
TRBV27	TRBJ2-1	.	.	TGTGCCAGCAGCCGATGGGGGGCTAGTGGGGGGGATGAGCAGTTCTTC	CASSRWGASGGDEQFF
TRBV2	TRBJ1-6	once	.	TGTGCCAGCATGCCGACTACGACCTATAATTCACCCCTCCACTTT	CASMPTTTYNSPLHF
TRBV28	TRBJ2-7	.	.	TGTGCCAGCAGTTTACAGGGCGAGCAGTACTTC	CASSLQGEQYF
TRBV11-2	TRBJ2-2	.	TRBD1	TGTGCCAGCAGCGGACAGGTCACCGGGGAGCTGTTTTTT	CASSGQVTGELFF
TRBV28	TRBJ1-5	.	.	TGTGCCAGCAGTCGACGTACGACAGGTTATCAGCCCCAGCATTTT	CASSRRTTGYQPQHF
TRBV11-3	TRBJ2-3	.	TRBD2	TGTGCCAGCAGCCCTAGACTAGCGGAAAACACAGATACGCAGTATTTT	CASSPRLAENTDTQYF
TRBV5-8	TRBJ1-1	.	.	TGTGCCAGCAGCTTGAACAGGCTTATAAGCTATGAAGCTTTCTTT	CASSLNRLISYEAFF
TRBV7-3	TRBJ2-7	.	TRBD2	TGTGCCAGCAGCGCGGGACTAGCGGGAGGGGGATACGAGCAGTACTTC	CASSAGLAGGGYEQYF
TRBV7-2	TRBJ1-2	.	TRBD1	TGTGCCAGCAGCCCGAGGGGACAGGGGAGCCTTAACTATGGCTACACCTTC	CASSPRGQGSLNYGYTF
TRBV11-3	TRBJ2-2	few	TRBD1	TGTGCCAGCACCAAGACAGGGAACATTCCCGGGGAGCTGTTTTTT	CASTKTGNIPGELFF
TRBV27	TRBJ1-5	.	TRBD1	TGTGCCAGCAGTTTTTCTGGACAGGGGCTCCGAGGGGGGCCCCAGCATTTT	CASSFSGQGLRGGPQHF
TRBV4-1	TRBJ2-5	.	.	TGCGCCAGCAGCCAAGTTGAAGGGGTAGAGACCCAGTACTTC	CASSQVEGVETQYF
TRBV6-1	TRBJ1-6	.	.	TGTGCCAGCAGCACACAGGGTACCAATTCACCCCTCCACTTT	CASSTQGTNSPLHF
TRBV7-9	TRBJ2-1	.	TRBD2	TGTGCCAGCAGCTTAGGGGCGGGACTAGCGGGAGAAGGTGAGCAGTTCTTC	CASSLGAGLAGEGEQFF
TRBV7-2	TRBJ2-1	few	TRBD2	TGTGCCAGCAGCTTAGCAGGGGGGGGCGGGAGGGTTATGTTGAGTGAGCAGTTCTTC	CASSLAGGGGRVMLSEQFF
TRBV5-6	TRBJ1-2	.	.	TGTGCCAGCAGCACGGGAGGGGACGACTATGGCTACACCTTC	CASSTGGDDYGYTF
TRBV28	TRBJ1-5	.	.	TGTGCCAGCAGTTTCGGGAATCAGCCCCAGCATTTT	CASSFGNQPQHF
TRBV6-5	TRBJ2-5	.	TRBD1	TGTGCCAGCAGAACCAGGACAGGGGCAGAGACCCAGTACTTC	CASRTRTGAETQYF
TRBV7-7	TRBJ2-2	.	TRBD2	TGTGCCAGCAGCTCCCTGCTGGGAGGGACCGGGGAGCTGTTTTTT	CASSSLLGGTGELFF
TRBV9	TRBJ2-3	.	TRBD2	TGTGCCAGCAGCGTATCGGTCAGGACTAGCGGGAGGGCCGGCACAGATACGCAGTATTTT	CASSVSVRTSGRAGTDTQYF
TRBV2	TRBJ2-5	once	TRBD1	TGTGCCAGCAAAGAACCCACCGGGCAGGGGGTTCAAGAGACCCAGTACTTC	CASKEPTGQGVQETQYF
TRBV2	TRBJ2-7	.	TRBD2	TGTGCCAGCAGTAGCGGGACTAGCTACGAGCAGTACTTC	CASSSGTSYEQYF
TRBV28	TRBJ1-5	.	TRBD1	TGTGCCAGCAGTCTCGGGACAGGGGGGCGTTGGAATCAGCCCCAGCATTTT	CASSLGTGGRWNQPQHF
TRBV6-6	TRBJ2-1	.	TRBD2	TGTGCCAGCAGTCGACTAGCGCAGAGCAACAATGAGCAGTTCTTC	CASSRLAQSNNEQFF
TRBV11-2	TRBJ1-1	.	.	TGTGCCAGCAGCTTACAGGGGAACACTGAAGCTTTCTTT	CASSLQGNTEAFF
TRBV6-5	TRBJ2-1	few	.	TGTGCCAGCAGTTACTCCGGCGCCAAGGGGAATGAGCAGTTCTTC	CASSYSGAKGNEQFF
TRBV7-9	TRBJ2-1	.	TRBD2	TGTGCCAGCAGCTTAGCGTGGGCGGGAGGGGCCTACAATGAGCAGTTCTTC	CASSLAWAGGAYNEQFF
TRBV2	TRBJ2-5	many	TRBD2	TGTGCCAGCAGGCTAGCGGGAGAAGAGACCCAGTACTTC	CASRLAGEETQYF
TRBV29-1	TRBJ1-1	.	TRBD1	TGCAGCGTTGGTGGGGACAGGGAAGCTTTCTTT	CSVGGDREAFF
TRBV10-1	TRBJ2-1	.	TRBD1	TGCGCCAGCAGGTGGACAGGGAGGTACAATGAGCAGTTCTTC	CASRWTGRYNEQFF
TRBV7-9	TRBJ2-3	.	TRBD2	TGTGCCAGCAGCTTAGTTGGCGGGAGAGCGGATACGCAGTATTTT	CASSLVGGRADTQYF
TRBV30	TRBJ1-5	few	.	TGTGCCTGGAGATTATTCCCCTCCAGGGATTTCAATCAGCCCCAGCATTTT	CAWRLFPSRDFNQPQHF
TRBV23-1	TRBJ1-5	few	TRBD1	TGCGCCAGCAGTCTCCCAGGGACAGCGGATCAGCCCCAGCATTTT	CASSLPGTADQPQHF
TRBV6-6	TRBJ2-7	few	TRBD2	TGTGCCAGCAGTTTTCTAGCGGGAGTCTACGAGCAGTACTTC	CASSFLAGVYEQYF
TRBV6-1	TRBJ2-7	.	TRBD2	TGTGCCAGCAGGGGGGGGGACGAGCAGTACTTC	CASRGGDEQYF
TRBV6-1	TRBJ2-4	.	.	TGTGCCAGCACCGTGGTGGGGCGGCAGAACATTCAGTACTTC	CASTVVGRQNIQYF
TRBV4-1	TRBJ1-1	once	.	TGCGCCAGCAGCCTCTCACAGGGTTTTAACACTGAAGCTTTCTTT	CASSLSQGFNTEAFF
TRBV6-5	TRBJ2-7	.	TRBD1	TGTGCCAGCAGGCCTGGACAGGGGATGGGGTACGAGCAGTACTTC	CASRPGQGMGYEQYF
TRBV7-8	TRBJ2-7	.	.	TGTGCCAGCAGCTTAAACAGGGTGCTTGGGAACGAGCAGTACTTC	CASSLNRVLGNEQYF
TRBV25-1	TRBJ2-3	.	.	TGTGCCAGCAGTGAGTTTCTAGGTACGCAGTATTTT	CASSEFLGTQYF
TRBV5-1	TRBJ2-7	few	.	TGCGCCAGCAGCTTAAGTCGAGGGGTGGGCAGGGGCTACGAGCAGTACTTC	CASSLSRGVGRGYEQYF
TRBV5-8	TRBJ1-1	.	.	TGTGCCAGCAGCTTAGTGGCAGGCAGCAAAGCTTTCTTT	CASSLVAGSKAFF
TRBV18	TRBJ2-7	.	TRBD2	TGTGCCAGCTCACCGAGTTCGGGGGGATACGAGCAGTACTTC	CASSPSSGGYEQYF
TRBV19	TRBJ2-7	.	TRBD2	TGTGCCAGTAGTAAGAGAACTAGCGGGAGTTTCTACGAGCAGTACTTC	CASSKRTSGSFYEQYF